This note documents a single T cell receptor beta chain sequence. In the authors' workflow: The assay estimated nucleated cells by amplifying reference gene primers. TCRdb keeps only in-frame clones here, not all; method: immunoSEQ multiplex PCR. The D gene and trimming were derived from the DNA, and the V and J assignments and clone size from that table. Among about 160,000 clones listed, roughly 86% were seen once. The data belong to a study of blood T cell repertoires in COVID-19. Study at large: Acute and convalescent COVID-19 specimens originated in the United States, Italy and Spain.

The TCR sequence derives from a woman aged 60 to 75 who had recovered from COVID-19. The sequenced material came from peripheral blood.

The CDR3 bases are TGTGCCAGGGATTTAAAGACAGGCTTTTCCTACGAGCAGTACTTC. Its protein is CARDLKTGFSYEQYF. The chain recombines TRBV6-5 with TRBJ2-7; tentatively, D is TRBD1 (6 bases). Germline CDR1 is MNHEY and CDR2 is SVGAGI. The V end was cut by 9 bases, the J end by 1 base, with 19 bases between. The CDR3 length is 15 residues.